The rows below give T cell receptor beta chains drawn from one sample of a study of T cell repertoires in cytomegalovirus infection. TCRdb ran MiXCR on the reads and lists one entry per CDR3 protein. This table holds 400,000 to 550,000 distinct CDR3 sequences, around 11% found once. What was sequenced was PBMCs. The receptors were gathered from a human donor in good health (CMV status not recorded). Some clones in this sample may be carry-over from other donors' samples. Each CDR3 is given with its conserved first and last residue. Fields, in order: J gene, clone size, CDR3 length, V gene, D gene, CDR3 DNA, CDR3 protein. The D gene is left open where the match is weak. Expanded clones get a size class; other rows say once, few or many, or leave the size out.

>TRBJ1-1|few|13|TRBV4-2|-
TGTGCCAGCAGCCCGTTACAGGGAGGAGGCGCTTTCTTT
CASSPLQGGGAFF
>TRBJ1-4|many|13|TRBV20-1|-
TGCAGTGCTAGGGCGACAACTAATGAAAAACTGTTTTTT
CSARATTNEKLFF
>TRBJ2-3|many|15|TRBV6-1|TRBD1
TGTGCCAGCAGGAACCCGGGACAGGGGACAGATACGCAGTATTTT
CASRNPGQGTDTQYF
>TRBJ1-5|many|15|TRBV7-8|TRBD1
TGTGCCAGCAGCCAGGGACAGGTTAGCAATCAGCCCCAGCATTTT
CASSQGQVSNQPQHF
>TRBJ1-1|-|14|TRBV2|-
TGTGCCAGCAGTGAACGGGAAGGGAACACTGAAGCTTTCTTT
CASSEREGNTEAFF
>TRBJ2-3|many|14|TRBV7-3|-
TGTGCCAGCAGCGAACCGAACGGGAAAGATACGCAGTATTTT
CASSEPNGKDTQYF
>TRBJ2-2|many|13|TRBV12-3/TRBV12-4|TRBD1
TGTGCCAGCAGTTTGACAGGGAGAGGGGAGCTGTTTTTT
CASSLTGRGELFF
>TRBJ2-5|few|14|TRBV20-1|TRBD2
TGCAGTGCCGGACTAGCGGGGGTCCAAGAGACCCAGTACTTC
CSAGLAGVQETQYF
>TRBJ2-1|many|12|TRBV19|-
TGTGCCAGTAGTCAGGGGTGGGATGAGCAGTTCTTC
CASSQGWDEQFF
>TRBJ2-7|few|16|TRBV5-1|-
TGCGCCAGCAGCTTGGAAGGAATTGGGGGACTCTACGAGCAGTACTTC
CASSLEGIGGLYEQYF
>TRBJ2-2|many|17|TRBV2|-
TGTGCCAGCAGTGAACTGATTTGGGGCCCGCGGGGCGGGGAGCTGTTTTTT
CASSELIWGPRGGELFF
>TRBJ2-7|few|14|TRBV20-1|-
TGCAGTGCTAGGGAGGGAGGTGGGGCATACGAGCAGTACTTC
CSAREGGGAYEQYF
>TRBJ2-7|-|14|TRBV6-6|-
TGTGCCAGCACCTTAGGGACACTTTTTTACGAGCAGTACTTC
CASTLGTLFYEQYF
>TRBJ2-3|many|17|TRBV18|TRBD2
TGTGCCAGCTCGCTACTAGCGGGTCTGACTAGCACAGATACGCAGTATTTT
CASSLLAGLTSTDTQYF
>TRBJ2-1|-|17|TRBV7-9|-
TGTGCCAGCAGCTTAGAGGTGTCGGACTGGATTTACAATGAGCAGTTCTTC
CASSLEVSDWIYNEQFF
>TRBJ2-4|-|15|TRBV3-1|-
TGTGCCAGCAGCCCGACGGCCGGATCCAAAAACATTCAGTACTTC
CASSPTAGSKNIQYF
>TRBJ1-2|many|16|TRBV12-5|-
TGTGCTAGTGGTTTGGGCCCCTCAGGAGCTAACTATGGCTACACCTTC
CASGLGPSGANYGYTF
>TRBJ2-2|few|14|TRBV14|-
TGTGCCAGCAGCCAAGACTGGGCCACCGGGGAGCTGTTTTTT
CASSQDWATGELFF
>TRBJ2-7|few|12|TRBV3-1|-
TGTGCCAGCAGCCAAGAGGAGGACGAGCAGTACTTC
CASSQEEDEQYF
>TRBJ2-7|many|14|TRBV12-3/TRBV12-4|TRBD1
TGTGCCAGCAGTTTGAGACAGGGGGCCAACGAGCAGTACTTC
CASSLRQGANEQYF
>TRBJ2-3|few|14|TRBV28|TRBD2
TGTGCCAGCAGTTTAGGGGGGGAGGGGGATACGCAGTATTTT
CASSLGGEGDTQYF
>TRBJ2-6|once|17|TRBV29-1|-
TGCAGCGTTGAAGATCGGGCCAGGGGATCGGGGGCCAACGTCCTGACTTTC
CSVEDRARGSGANVLTF
>TRBJ2-5|many|16|TRBV7-8|TRBD1
TGTGCCAGCAGTCTCCGTAGGGGGCCCTTCCAAGAGACCCAGTACTTC
CASSLRRGPFQETQYF
>TRBJ1-1|many|15|TRBV28|TRBD1
TGTGCCAGCAGTTCAATCAACAGGGGAGACACTGAAGCTTTCTTT
CASSSINRGDTEAFF
>TRBJ1-6|few|15|TRBV7-9|-
TGTGCCAGCAGTGTGACCGGGGGGGAAGTTTCACCCCTCCACTTT
CASSVTGGEVSPLHF
>TRBJ1-2|many|14|TRBV9|-
TGTGCCAGCAGCGTAGTGGAGGGAGACTATGGCTACACCTTC
CASSVVEGDYGYTF
>TRBJ1-3|-|13|TRBV27|-
TGTGCCAGCAAAAGATCGGCGGGAAACACCATATATTTT
CASKRSAGNTIYF
>TRBJ1-1|-|12|TRBV20-1|TRBD1
TGCAGTGCTCTCGGACAGGGCACTGAAGCTTTCTTT
CSALGQGTEAFF
>TRBJ1-5|many|13|TRBV7-9|-
TGTGCCAGTAGTATAGGAGGGAATCAGCCCCAGCATTTT
CASSIGGNQPQHF
>TRBJ1-1|few|15|TRBV5-5|-
TGTGCCAGCAGCAAGGAGGAAGGGGTGAACACTGAAGCTTTCTTT
CASSKEEGVNTEAFF
>TRBJ1-2|many|13|TRBV7-4|-
TGTGCCAGCAGCTTACCCGGGGACTATGGCTACACCTTC
CASSLPGDYGYTF
>TRBJ1-1|few|13|TRBV12-3/TRBV12-4|-
TGTGCCAGCACACGGGGGGAAGGCACTGAAGCTTTCTTT
CASTRGEGTEAFF
>TRBJ1-4|few|13|TRBV12-3/TRBV12-4|-
TGTGCCAGCATTAGGGGCTTGGGTGAAAAACTGTTTTTT
CASIRGLGEKLFF
>TRBJ2-5|-|14|TRBV5-6|TRBD1
TGTGCCAGCAGCTTGTGGGGACAGCTCGTCACCCAGTACTTC
CASSLWGQLVTQYF
>TRBJ2-4|-|14|TRBV27|TRBD2
TGTGCCAGCGCACCTTGGGGGGGTAAAAACATTCAGTACTTC
CASAPWGGKNIQYF
>TRBJ2-7|-|14|TRBV29-1|TRBD2
TGCAGCGTTGAAGGGAGCGGGATCCCCTACGAGCAGTACTTC
CSVEGSGIPYEQYF
>TRBJ2-7|many|14|TRBV28|-
TGTGCCAGCAGTTTCCCCGGTACCTCCTACGAGCAGTACTTC
CASSFPGTSYEQYF
>TRBJ2-5|many|16|TRBV7-9|TRBD2
TGTGCCAGCAGCCCCCCTAGCGGGAGCCTCCAAGAGACCCAGTACTTC
CASSPPSGSLQETQYF
>TRBJ1-1|many|14|TRBV4-2|TRBD1
TGTGCCAGCAGTGGGACAGGCGTGAACACTGAAGCTTTCTTT
CASSGTGVNTEAFF
>TRBJ2-1|many|17|TRBV7-2|TRBD2
TGTGCCAGCAGCTTTCGACTCGGGACTAGCGGGAAGGGTGAGCAGTTCTTC
CASSFRLGTSGKGEQFF
>TRBJ1-1|many|13|TRBV15|-
TGTGCCACCAGCAGAGCCCCCGGCACTGAAGCTTTCTTT
CATSRAPGTEAFF
>TRBJ2-1|few|13|TRBV6-5|-
TGTGCCAGCAGTTACTCAGCTAGCAATGAGCAGTTCTTC
CASSYSASNEQFF
>TRBJ1-6|few|15|TRBV6-5|-
TGTGCCAGCAGTTACTCGGACAGCGCTAATTCACCCCTCCACTTT
CASSYSDSANSPLHF
>TRBJ1-6|many|18|TRBV6-1|TRBD1
TGTGCCAGCAGTGAAATCCCCCCCGGGACAGGGGGAAATTCACCCCTCCACTTT
CASSEIPPGTGGNSPLHF
>TRBJ2-4|many|18|TRBV19|TRBD1
TGTGCCAGTAGTGAGACCAGACAGGGGGCAATAACCAAAAACATTCAGTACTTC
CASSETRQGAITKNIQYF
>TRBJ1-5|many|15|TRBV7-2|-
TGTGCCAGCAGCTTAGTAGGACGAGACAATCAGCCCCAGCATTTT
CASSLVGRDNQPQHF
>TRBJ2-7|many|11|TRBV6-1|-
TGTGCCAGCACCTTCGACAGAGAGCAGTACTTC
CASTFDREQYF
>TRBJ1-6|many|16|TRBV7-9|TRBD1
TGTGCCAGCAGCTCCGGACAGGGTACCTATAATTCACCCCTCCACTTT
CASSSGQGTYNSPLHF
>TRBJ1-2|many|13|TRBV7-2|-
TGTGCCAGCAGCTTAAGCAGGGCCTATGGCTACACCTTC
CASSLSRAYGYTF
>TRBJ2-7|-|15|TRBV12-3/TRBV12-4|TRBD2
TGTGCCAGCACCGCGACTAGCGGGGGAGCCTACGAGCAGTACTTC
CASTATSGGAYEQYF
>TRBJ2-7|many|14|TRBV7-2|-
TGTGCCAGCAGCTTAGAGCAGGGTGCCTACGAGCAGTACTTC
CASSLEQGAYEQYF
>TRBJ1-1|-|15|TRBV16|-
TGTGCCAGCAGCCAATCGATAAGGGGAGGCACTGAAGCTTTCTTT
CASSQSIRGGTEAFF
>TRBJ1-1|-|13|TRBV29-1|-
TGCAGCGTTGAGGGTGGGGGGGGGAATGAAGCTTTCTTT
CSVEGGGGNEAFF
>TRBJ1-4|-|15|TRBV14|-
TGTGCCAGCAGCCAAGAAAGACAACTTAATGAAAAACTGTTTTTT
CASSQERQLNEKLFF
>TRBJ2-7|many|15|TRBV15|-
TGTGCCACCAGCAGAGATGGATCAGGGAGCTACGAGCAGTACTTC
CATSRDGSGSYEQYF